One and the same sample provided the 8 T cell receptor beta chains below, sequenced in a study of spatial heterogeneity in lung cancer. TCRdb ran MiXCR on the 5' RACE reads and lists one entry per CDR3 protein. The sample has about 18,000 distinct CDR3 sequences; about 19% are singletons. Sample time point: sample taken at primary tumor resection. The authors sequenced whole RNA from tumor, nontumor lung or frozen PBMC without sorting. The material was PBMCs, obtained at surgery. The receptors were sampled from a male donor with early-stage non-small cell lung cancer.

This clonotype was counted at least ten times. The V and J genes are TRBV10-2 and TRBJ2-7; the D is unclear. With 6 bases removed from V and 3 bases from J, the gap between germline ends came to 9 bases. Germline CDR1 and CDR2: WSHSY and SAAADI. This CDR3 has 12 residues. CDR3 amino acids: CASSLQNYEQYF. Written as DNA, the CDR3 is TGCGCCAGCAGCCTACAGAACTACGAGCAGTACTTC.

Notes on this clonotype: A much more abundant neighbour one base away suggests this may be a read error. The chain has TRBV18 and TRBJ1-4; D gene unclear. CDR1 and CDR2 (germline): KGHSH, LQKENI. This CDR3 comprises 15 residues. CDR3 nucleotides: TGTGCCAGCCCACCCAGCGAGGGAGAGGATGAAAAACTGTTTTTT. Translating gives CASPPSEGEDEKLFF.

This clonotype was counted between two and nine times. The chain combines TRBV5-1 with TRBJ2-7; 9 bases fit TRBD2. Trimming cost V 4 bases and J 2 bases; bases outside gene matches: 7. CDR3 length: 15 amino acids. Germline CDR1 reads SGHRS; CDR2 reads YFSETQ. The CDR3 DNA reads as TGCGCCAGCAGCCCGCAAAGCGGGGGGACCTACGAGCAGTACTTC. Translation gives CASSPQSGGTYEQYF.

The J gene is TRBJ2-7, the V gene TRBV27; D not certain. Germline V gene data show CDR1 as MNHEY and CDR2 as SMNVEV (reference sequence). The CDR3 runs 14 residues. V was shortened by 5 bases and J by 2 bases, with 13 bases between the two germline ends. The CDR3 spells CASSTDQLAYEQYF. The CDR3, as DNA: TGTGCCAGCAGTACCGACCAATTGGCCTACGAGCAGTACTTC.

To note about this clonotype: A single base separates this from a much larger clone, so it may be a read error. The gene calls are TRBV11-1 and TRBJ2-3; 10 bases are shared with TRBD2. The CDR3 runs 15 residues. Germline lookup yields CDR1 SGHAT and CDR2 FQDESV (reference sequence). This chain's CDR3 is CVSSYGTSDTDTQYF. As DNA, the CDR3 is TGTGTCAGCAGTTACGGGACTAGCGACACAGATACGCAGTATTTT.

In its sample, this clonotype is medium-sized. This chain joins TRBV6-2 or TRBV6-3 and TRBJ1-1; D unclear. V lost 2 bases and J 2 bases, leaving 6 bases between the germline ends. The CDR3 length is 13 residues. Germline-derived CDR1 and CDR2 are MNHEY and SVGEGT. The CDR3 spells CASSYHGNTEAFF. The CDR3 DNA reads as TGTGCCAGCAGTTACCATGGCAACACTGAAGCTTTCTTT.

Only a few counts were recorded for this clonotype. The chain employs TRBV7-9 and TRBJ1-5; D ambiguous. CDR1 and CDR2 (germline): SEHNR, FQNEAQ (reference sequence). The V and J ends lost 2 bases and 3 bases respectively, with 2 bases between them. There are 12 residues in the CDR3. CDR3 loop: CASSLNNQPQHF. CDR3 bases: TGTGCCAGCAGCTTAAACAATCAGCCCCAGCATTTT. The entire variable domain, with the rest obtained from reference TRBV7-9 and TRBJ1-5, is as follows: DTGVSQNPRHKITKRGQNVTFRCDPISEHNRLYWYRQTLGQGPEFLTYFQNEAQLEKSRLLSDRFSAERPKGSFSTLEIQRTEQGDSAMYLCASSLNNQPQHFGDGTRLSIL.

A few counts support this clonotype. The chain employs TRBV20-1 and TRBJ2-3; D is perhaps TRBD1 or TRBD2 (6 bases each). This CDR3 is 15 amino acids long. With 8 bases removed from V and 2 bases from J, the gap between germline ends came to 20 bases. Germline loops: CDR1 DFQATT, CDR2 SNEGSKA (reference sequence). The CDR3, as DNA: TGCAGTACCTCGAAACGGGGGCTCTACACAGATACGCAGTATTTT. This encodes CSTSKRGLYTDTQYF.